One sample yielded the 23 T cell receptor beta chains listed below, sequenced in a study of shared clonotypes between healthy human individuals. Clones were sequenced by immunoSEQ multiplex PCR, and TCRdb holds only the in-frame ones, with some missing. The sample includes about 2.4 million clones, approximately 94% of them seen just once. The source material was naive CD4+ T cells from PBMCs. Described subset: CD45RA+ positively selected. Receptor source: a man between 18 and 29 years old in good health. Some clones in this sample may be carry-over from other donors' samples.

The V and J genes are TRBV10-3 and TRBJ2-3, with D unclear. The germline V and J ends were trimmed by 1 base and 4 bases, with 3 bases remaining between them. Germline CDR1 reads ENHRY; CDR2 reads SYGVKD. CDR3 length: 12 amino acids. Here the CDR3 reads CAISEYPDTQYF. In DNA, the CDR3 is TGTGCCATCAGTGAGTACCCAGATACGCAGTATTTT.

The chain joins TRBV7-8 to TRBJ2-1, with TRBD2 matching 9 bases. Germline V gene lookup returns CDR1 SGHVS and CDR2 FQNEAQ. The V and J ends lost 5 bases and 12 bases, in that order; junction bases with no gene match: 11. The CDR3 totals 14 residues. In nucleotides, the CDR3 is TGTGCCAGCAGCGTTAGCGGGAGTCGGGTGGGGCAGTTCTTC. Protein product: CASSVSGSRVGQFF.

The chain recombines TRBV7-2 with TRBJ2-7; 9 bases are shared with TRBD2. J gave up 0 bases and V 1 base, and 10 bases lay outside the gene matches. The germline V gene encodes CDR1 SGHTA and CDR2 FQGNSA. This CDR3 contains 18 residues. The CDR3 reads CASSLVPSGEYDSYEQYF. In DNA, the CDR3 is TGTGCCAGCAGCTTAGTCCCTAGCGGGGAATATGACTCCTACGAGCAGTACTTC.

The chain couples TRBV28 to TRBJ1-6; no firm D call. Trimming pared 2 bases from V and 8 bases from J, leaving 10 bases between. CDR3 length: 14 residues. From germline, CDR1 is MDHEN and CDR2 SYDVKM. The CDR3 nucleotides are TGTGCCAGCAGTTTAGGGGATAGGGATTCACCCCTCCACTTT. Its protein is CASSLGDRDSPLHF.

This clone occurred once. The gene calls are TRBV6-4 and TRBJ1-2; D is possibly TRBD1 (6 bases). The ends were cut back, 0 bases at V and 8 bases at J, with 19 bases in the middle. The CDR3 has 16 amino acids. CDR1 and CDR2 from the germline V gene are MRHNA and SNTAGT. This CDR3 is CASSDSAQGFSGGYTF. DNA of the CDR3: TGTGCCAGCAGTGACTCGGCCCAGGGGTTCTCAGGGGGCTACACCTTC.

This clone was observed a single time. The chain carries TRBV19 and TRBJ1-4; D may be TRBD1 (6 bases). Germline V lookup: CDR1 LNHDA, CDR2 SQIVND (reference sequence). The V end was cut by 6 bases, the J end by 7 bases, with 15 bases between. CDR3 size: 14 residues. CDR3 residues: CASRNDRISEKLFF. CDR3 in DNA: TGTGCCAGTAGAAACGACAGGATCTCTGAAAAACTGTTTTTT.

This clone was seen more than once but under ten times. The V and J genes are TRBV7-2 and TRBJ1-1; 7 bases line up with TRBD1. Trimming at V came to 0 bases and at J to 11 bases, leaving 3 bases not matched to a gene. The CDR3 has 12 amino acids. Germline V lookup: CDR1 SGHTA, CDR2 FQGNSA. Here the CDR3 DNA reads TGTGCCAGCAGCTTAGCGACAGGGATGGCTTTCTTT. Amino acid sequence: CASSLATGMAFF.

The chain joins TRBV2 to TRBJ1-4; the D is unclear. Germline V gene sequence: CDR1 SNHLY, CDR2 FYNNEI. This CDR3 is built from 17 residues. Deletions cut 6 bases from V and 7 bases from J, with 24 bases between. The CDR3 sequence is CASRSGEVRSATEKLFF. The DNA for the CDR3 is TGTGCCAGCAGGAGCGGAGAGGTAAGGTCTGCGACTGAAAAACTGTTTTTT.

V is TRBV19 and J is TRBJ2-6; D ambiguous. Trimming stripped 7 bases from V and 0 bases from J, with 4 bases between. Per the germline V gene, CDR1 is LNHDA and CDR2 is SQIVND (reference sequence). The CDR3 has 13 residues. The CDR3 DNA reads TGTGCCAGTATGGCCTCTGGGGCCAACGTCCTGACTTTC. Encoded protein: CASMASGANVLTF.

J is TRBJ2-7 and V is TRBV5-1; 9 bases match TRBD2. This CDR3 contains 16 residues. Germline V CDR1 and CDR2: SGHRS, YFSETQ. The J segment lost 3 bases and the V segment lost 0 bases, leaving 7 bases of the junction unmatched. CDR3 region: CASSLGLAEGVYEQYF. CDR3 DNA sequence: TGCGCCAGCAGCTTGGGACTAGCGGAGGGTGTCTACGAGCAGTACTTC.

In this sample, this clone turned up once. V and J are TRBV18 and TRBJ2-2, with 7 bases that match TRBD1. The germline V gene has CDR1 KGHSH and CDR2 LQKENI. The CDR3 consists of 14 residues. V trimming: 2 bases; J trimming: 7 bases; junction bases outside the gene matches: 4. CDR3 sequence (DNA): TGTGCCAGCTCACCAAACAGGGGCGACGGGGAGCTGTTTTTT. This codes for CASSPNRGDGELFF.

This clone was counted a few times. The genes are TRBV30 and TRBJ1-1; D gene uncertain. The CDR3 spans 12 residues. V dropped 1 base and J dropped 4 bases, with 7 bases sitting between them. Looked up from germline, CDR1 is GTSNPN and CDR2 is SVGIG (reference sequence). This CDR3 reads CAWSERATEAFF. The CDR3 coding sequence is TGTGCCTGGAGTGAGAGGGCCACTGAAGCTTTCTTT.

The V gene is TRBV10-1, the J gene TRBJ2-2; D is unresolved. V dropped 4 bases and J dropped 5 bases, with 8 bases sitting between them. This CDR3 is built from 13 residues. Germline CDR1 WNHNN, CDR2 SYGVQD (reference sequence). In DNA, the CDR3 is TGCGCCAGCAGTGGGGCGGAGACCGGGGAGCTGTTTTTT. This encodes CASSGAETGELFF.

The genes are TRBV7-2 and TRBJ1-4; D gene ambiguous. Per the germline V gene, CDR1 is SGHTA and CDR2 is FQGNSA. The CDR3 runs to 13 residues. Trimming removed 0 bases at V and 5 bases at J, with 4 bases between. CDR3 in amino acids: CASSLAGNEKLFF. The CDR3 DNA reads as TGTGCCAGCAGCTTAGCAGGGAATGAAAAACTGTTTTTT.

The V gene is TRBV10-3, the J gene TRBJ2-2; 13 bases agree with TRBD2. CDR1 and CDR2 (germline): ENHRY, SYGVKD. V dropped 4 bases and J dropped 5; count of bases not matched to a gene: 4. The CDR3 runs to 16 residues. CDR3 loop: CAISGTSGRETGELFF. CDR3 DNA: TGTGCCATCAGTGGGACTAGCGGGAGAGAAACCGGGGAGCTGTTTTTT.

The chain recombines TRBV15 with TRBJ1-3; D is unresolved. V was clipped by 3 bases and J by 4 bases, with 16 bases between them. This CDR3 has 16 residues. The germline CDR1 and CDR2 sequences are LNHNV and YYDKDF (reference sequence). The CDR3 DNA reads TGTGCCACCAGCAGCACCGTGGGAGCACCCGGAAACACCATATATTTT. Protein product: CATSSTVGAPGNTIYF.

Concerning this clone itself: The sample holds other DNA sequences that translate to the same CDR3. CDR3 sequence: CASSLQGALNTGELFF. The CDR3 DNA reads as TGTGCCAGCAGTCTACAGGGGGCATTAAACACCGGGGAGCTGTTTTTT. V usage is TRBV2 and J usage is TRBJ2-2, with TRBD1 identical over 9 bases. The ends lost 5 bases at V and 2 bases at J; junction bases unmatched: 6. This CDR3 region has 16 residues. Germline assignment: CDR1 SNHLY and CDR2 FYNNEI.

V usage is TRBV5-1 and J usage is TRBJ1-2, with a weak D call TRBD1 (6 bases). CDR1 and CDR2 (germline): SGHRS, YFSETQ. Trimming left V 4 bases short and J 4 bases short, with 17 bases between. This CDR3 contains 15 residues. The CDR3 coding sequence is TGCGCCAGCAGCACCGGGACACCGCGGGGCTATGGCTACACCTTC. It specifies CASSTGTPRGYGYTF.

V is TRBV11-2 and J is TRBJ2-2; weak D call: TRBD1 (5 bases). The V end was cut by 1 base, the J end by 5 bases, with 23 bases between. The CDR3 runs 19 residues. Germline assignment: CDR1 SGHAT and CDR2 FQNNGV. CDR3 DNA sequence: TGTGCCAGCAGCTTAGGATCTCCCCCTCGACAGCATGGGACCGGGGAGCTGTTTTTT. Translated: CASSLGSPPRQHGTGELFF.

The chain has TRBV7-9 and TRBJ1-1; TRBD1 matches 7 bases. CDR3 length equals 17 residues. The germline CDR1 and CDR2 sequences are SEHNR and FQNEAQ (reference sequence). V shed 0 bases and J 4 bases; nucleotides not matched to a gene: 11. This chain's CDR3 is CASSLARRQGVSTEAFF. CDR3 DNA sequence: TGTGCCAGCAGCTTAGCCCGTCGTCAGGGGGTGAGCACTGAAGCTTTCTTT.

The J gene is TRBJ2-3, the V gene TRBV5-1, with D tentatively TRBD1 (6 bases). The CDR3 spans 16 residues. V lost 4 bases and J 4 bases, leaving 19 bases between the germline ends. Per the germline V gene, CDR1 is SGHRS and CDR2 is YFSETQ. Here the CDR3 DNA reads TGCGCCAGCAGCCATCAGGGCGCGTGGGGGCCAGATACGCAGTATTTT. It specifies CASSHQGAWGPDTQYF.

The chain couples TRBV7-3 to TRBJ2-1; the match to TRBD2 covers 10 bases. CDR3 length: 14 amino acids. Losses at the gene ends were 5 bases for V and 9 bases for J; bases not matched to a gene: 7. CDR1 and CDR2 from the germline V gene are SGHTA and FQGTGA. The CDR3 is CASSPQREGAEQFF. The CDR3 coding sequence is TGTGCCAGCAGCCCCCAGCGGGAGGGGGCTGAGCAGTTCTTC. Drawing the rest from reference TRBV7-3 and TRBJ2-1, the complete variable domain is GAGVSQTPSNKVTEKGKYVELRCDPISGHTALYWYRQSLGQGPEFLIYFQGTGAADDSGLPNDRFFAVRPEGSVSTLKIQRTERGDSAVYLCASSPQREGAEQFFGPGTRLTVL.

This clone was detected only once. At one boundary the junction diverges from the germline segment, which might be a read error. The chain employs TRBV4-1 and TRBJ2-5; 8 nucleotides agree with TRBD2. The J call is uncertain, as TRBJ2-7 better fits the DNA end. The CDR3 runs to 15 residues. The V gene's germline CDR1 is MGHRA and CDR2 YSYEKL. The CDR3, as DNA: TGCGCCAGCAGCCAGACGGGACTAGTCTCCGACGAGCAGTACTTC. Residues: CASSQTGLVSDEQYF.